Shown below are 28 T cell receptor beta chains from a single sample sequenced in a study of CD8 T cells in Susac syndrome. Reverse transcription of roughly 0.45 to 1 ug RNA used random hexamers. TCRdb processed the immunoSEQ multiplex PCR reads anew with MiXCR; each CDR3 protein has one entry. This sample carries about 240,000 distinct CDR3 sequences, 90% to 97% of them seen once, and the ten largest clones take roughly 0.1%. The sample taken for sequencing was CD4+ T cells from PBMCs. The receptor set was obtained from a human donor with Susac syndrome.

The chain couples TRBV30 to TRBJ2-2; D is possibly TRBD2 (5 bases). Deletions cut 6 bases from V and 3 bases from J, with 11 bases between. CDR1 and CDR2 (germline): GTSNPN, SVGIG (reference sequence). The CDR3 length is 13 residues. CDR3 bases: TGTGCCTGCCGCGGGCAGTACACCGGGGAGCTGTTTTTT. Translated, it gives CACRGQYTGELFF. The full variable domain, completed using reference TRBV30 and TRBJ2-2, is SQTIHQWPATLVQPVGSPLSLECTVEGTSNPNLYWYRQAAGRGLQLLFYSVGIGQISSEVPQNLSASRPQDRQFILSSKKLLLSDSGFYLCACRGQYTGELFFGEGSRLTVL.

The chain uses TRBV12-3 or TRBV12-4 and TRBJ2-1; D might be TRBD1 (7 bases). The CDR3 is 13 residues long. V lost 7 bases and J 7 bases, leaving 14 bases between the germline ends. The CDR3: CASIWAGGNEQFF. CDR3 nucleotides: TGTGCCAGCATTTGGGCAGGGGGGAATGAGCAGTTCTTC.

The rearrangement links TRBV9 to TRBJ2-5; the match to TRBD1 covers 8 bases. Per the germline V gene, CDR1 is SGDLS and CDR2 is YYNGEE. V was clipped by 4 bases and J by 4 bases; unmatched bases: 6. The CDR3 sequence is 14 residues long. This CDR3 reads CASSPDRVGETQYF. CDR3 DNA sequence: TGTGCCAGCAGCCCGGACAGGGTCGGAGAGACCCAGTACTTC.

V and J are TRBV12-3 or TRBV12-4 and TRBJ1-5; weak D call: TRBD1 (5 bases). Between the trimmed V and J ends, which lost 5 bases and 6 bases, there was a span of 17 bases. This CDR3 region has 15 residues. The CDR3 region has the DNA TGTGCCAGCAGTCCTTGGGTGGGGGTGGGTCAGCCCCAGCATTTT. This translates into CASSPWVGVGQPQHF.

The chain recombines TRBV20-1 with TRBJ2-7; D unclear. This CDR3 has 15 amino acids. Looked up from germline, CDR1 is DFQATT and CDR2 is SNEGSKA (reference sequence). V lost 5 bases and J lost 2, with 19 bases in between. The CDR3 loop reads CSAVFPPTETYEQYF. The DNA of the CDR3 is TGCAGTGCTGTCTTTCCTCCAACGGAAACCTACGAGCAGTACTTC.

The chain uses TRBV5-1 and TRBJ1-1; D is undetermined. Per germline, CDR1 SGHRS and CDR2 YFSETQ. This CDR3 has 14 residues. Trimming stripped 4 bases from V and 0 bases from J, with 10 bases between. The CDR3 sequence is CASSKGNMNTEAFF. For the CDR3, the DNA is TGCGCCAGCAGCAAGGGCAATATGAACACTGAAGCTTTCTTT.

The gene calls are TRBV5-1 and TRBJ2-7, with TRBD1 identical over 9 bases. The CDR3 totals 15 residues. The V and J ends lost 5 bases and 5 bases, in that order; junction bases with no gene match: 11. CDR1 is SGHRS, CDR2 YFSETQ, per germline. The CDR3 nucleotides are TGCGCCAGCAGAAAAACCGGGACAGGGAACGACGAGCAGTACTTC. Residues: CASRKTGTGNDEQYF.

This chain uses TRBV5-4 with TRBJ2-2; the match to TRBD2 covers 8 bases. The V and J ends lost 6 bases and 6 bases, in that order; junction bases with no gene match: 10. This CDR3 is 15 amino acids long. CDR1 is SGHNT, CDR2 YYREEE, per germline (reference sequence). The CDR3 DNA sequence: TGTGCCAGCACCAGCGGGAGAGGTAGCTCCGGGGAGCTGTTTTTT. Its protein product is CASTSGRGSSGELFF.

This clonotype was recorded once. The chain recombines TRBV28 with TRBJ2-6; D gene ambiguous. From germline, CDR1 is MDHEN and CDR2 SYDVKM. Trimming shortened V by 3 bases and J by 0 bases, and 15 bases separated the two germline ends. The CDR3 contains 18 residues. The CDR3 DNA reads TGTGCCAGCAGTTTCACCCCACAGCTTTACTCTGGGGCCAACGTCCTGACTTTC. The encoded protein is CASSFTPQLYSGANVLTF.

V gene TRBV9 combines with J gene TRBJ2-1; the match to TRBD1 covers 11 bases. The CDR3 is 15 residues long. Looked up from germline, CDR1 is SGDLS and CDR2 is YYNGEE. V lost 0 bases and J lost 6; bases outside the gene matches: 2. As DNA, the CDR3 is TGTGCCAGCAGCGTAGGGGGACAGGGGGTCAATGAGCAGTTCTTC. It specifies CASSVGGQGVNEQFF. Based on the CDR3 plus reference TRBV9 and TRBJ2-1, the full variable domain is DSGVTQTPKHLITATGQRVTLRCSPRSGDLSVYWYQQSLDQGLQFLIQYYNGEERAKGNILERFSAQQFPDLHSELNLSSLELGDSALYFCASSVGGQGVNEQFFGPGTRLTVL.

J is TRBJ1-1 and V is TRBV19; 7 nucleotides align to TRBD1. Germline-derived CDR1 and CDR2 are LNHDA and SQIVND (reference sequence). The ends lost 5 bases at V and 4 bases at J; junction bases unmatched: 4. The CDR3 consists of 13 residues. CDR3 bases: TGTGCCAGTAGTGTACAGGGGCCCACTGAAGCTTTCTTT. Residues: CASSVQGPTEAFF.

The chain carries TRBV7-2 and TRBJ2-7; either TRBD1 or TRBD2 may fit D (5 bases each). V lost 3 bases and J 0 bases, leaving 9 bases between the germline ends. The CDR3 runs to 14 residues. Germline CDR1 and CDR2: SGHTA and FQGNSA. The CDR3 reads CASSFRDGSYEQYF. The CDR3 DNA reads TGTGCCAGCAGCTTCAGGGACGGCTCCTACGAGCAGTACTTC.

The rearrangement uses TRBV2 and TRBJ2-7; perhaps TRBD2 as D (5 bases). Per the germline V gene, CDR1 is SNHLY and CDR2 is FYNNEI. Trimming cost V 7 bases and J 12 bases, with 16 bases left between them. The CDR3 sequence is 11 residues long. The CDR3 sequence is CASNLATRWYF. In nucleotides, the CDR3 is TGTGCCAGCAATCTAGCCACGAGGTGGTACTTC.

This chain links TRBV10-3 with TRBJ1-2; weak D call: TRBD1 (5 bases). The CDR3 sequence is 14 residues long. Germline assignment: CDR1 ENHRY and CDR2 SYGVKD. With 4 bases removed from V and 5 bases from J, the gap between germline ends came to 14 bases. The CDR3 loop is CAISGPGTLYGYTF. DNA of the CDR3: TGTGCCATCAGTGGACCTGGGACCCTGTATGGCTACACCTTC.

V is TRBV20-1 and J is TRBJ1-1, with no clear D. The V end was cut by 3 bases, the J end by 11 bases, with 13 bases between. Germline loops: CDR1 DFQATT, CDR2 SNEGSKA (reference sequence). This CDR3 spans 11 amino acids. CDR3 nucleotides: TGCAGTGCTAGTATTGGTTCAGTCGCTTTCTTT. Residues: CSASIGSVAFF.

The CDR3 bases are TGCGCCAGCAGCTTCTCAGGGGTCCTCTCCGAGCAGTACTTC. Its translation: CASSFSGVLSEQYF. This chain uses TRBV5-1 with TRBJ2-7; tentatively, D is TRBD1 (6 bases). Per the germline V gene, CDR1 is SGHRS and CDR2 is YFSETQ. This CDR3 has 14 amino acids. The V and J ends lost 2 bases and 6 bases respectively, with 15 bases between them. Complete variable domain (other parts from reference TRBV5-1 and TRBJ2-7): KAGVTQTPRYLIKTRGQQVTLSCSPISGHRSVSWYQQTPGQGLQFLFEYFSETQRNKGNFPGRFSGRQFSNSRSEMNVSTLELGDSALYLCASSFSGVLSEQYFGPGTRLTVT.

This clonotype was recorded once. In nucleotides, the CDR3 is TGTGCCAGCAGCCCCGAAAGAGAGCAGTACTTC. Translated: CASSPEREQYF. The chain recombines TRBV28 with TRBJ2-7; no reliable D call. Trimming shortened V by 6 bases and J by 7 bases, and 10 bases separated the two germline ends. The CDR3 runs 11 residues. In germline, CDR1 is MDHEN, CDR2 SYDVKM.

The rearrangement joins TRBV30 to TRBJ2-7, with D uncertain. V dropped 1 base and J dropped 5 bases, with 15 bases sitting between them. CDR3 length: 14 residues. CDR1 GTSNPN and CDR2 SVGIG come from the germline V gene (reference sequence). The CDR3, as DNA: TGTGCCTGGAGTGAGTTGGTCAAATCCCACGAGCAGTACTTC. Its translation: CAWSELVKSHEQYF.

V gene TRBV7-9 combines with J gene TRBJ1-1, with no clear D. CDR1 SEHNR and CDR2 FQNEAQ come from the germline V gene (reference sequence). Trimming took 4 bases from V and 0 from J, leaving 15 bases between them. The CDR3 length is 16 residues. In DNA form, the CDR3 reads TGTGCCAGCAGCTCGCCCTCGGGTGAGCTGAACACTGAAGCTTTCTTT. Translation: CASSSPSGELNTEAFF.

The chain is built from TRBV30 and TRBJ2-7, with D possibly being TRBD1 (6 bases). This CDR3 is built from 13 residues. V was clipped by 2 bases and J by 7 bases, with 15 bases between them. Per germline, CDR1 GTSNPN and CDR2 SVGIG (reference sequence). Written as DNA, the CDR3 is TGTGCCTGGAGTCCAGGACAGCCGGGTGAGCAGTACTTC. Its protein is CAWSPGQPGEQYF. Drawing the rest from reference TRBV30 and TRBJ2-7, the complete variable domain is SQTIHQWPATLVQPVGSPLSLECTVEGTSNPNLYWYRQAAGRGLQLLFYSVGIGQISSEVPQNLSASRPQDRQFILSSKKLLLSDSGFYLCAWSPGQPGEQYFGPGTRLTVT.

This chain joins TRBV30 and TRBJ1-5; D call uncertain. Deletions cut 1 base from V and 4 bases from J, with 11 bases between. Germline CDR1 is GTSNPN and CDR2 is SVGIG (reference sequence). CDR3 length: 14 amino acids. CDR3 sequence (DNA): TGTGCCTGGAGTGCTCTCACGGGGAATCAGCCCCAGCATTTT. Translating it yields CAWSALTGNQPQHF.

This chain connects TRBV27 to TRBJ2-1, with no clear D. This CDR3 contains 16 residues. Germline V gene data show CDR1 as MNHEY and CDR2 as SMNVEV (reference sequence). V lost 0 bases to trimming and J lost 10 bases, with 19 bases between them. CDR3 amino acids: CASSLSSPSGRAEQFF. The CDR3 nucleotides read TGTGCCAGCAGTTTATCCTCGCCCTCTGGCCGGGCGGAGCAGTTCTTC.

This chain connects TRBV4-1 to TRBJ2-1, with 13 bases that match TRBD2. The J segment lost 7 bases and the V segment lost 2 bases, leaving 20 bases of the junction unmatched. In germline, CDR1 is MGHRA, CDR2 YSYEKL. The CDR3 is 21 residues long. The CDR3 DNA sequence: TGCGCCAGCAGCCAAAAACCGCCTGCCAGGACTAGCGGGAGTTTCAGAAATGAGCAGTTCTTC. Amino acids: CASSQKPPARTSGSFRNEQFF.

The chain couples TRBV20-1 to TRBJ1-2, with 9 bases that match TRBD1. The CDR3 sequence is 16 residues long. J was trimmed by 2 bases and V by 0 bases; bases with no gene match: 7. Germline V CDR1 and CDR2: DFQATT, SNEGSKA (reference sequence). The CDR3 DNA reads TGCAGTGCTAGAGACGACAGGGGGATGTGGAACTATGGCTACACCTTC. It codes for CSARDDRGMWNYGYTF.

The chain links TRBV5-1 to TRBJ2-7; D is possibly TRBD1 or TRBD2 (5 bases each). The CDR3 is made up of 15 amino acids. In germline, CDR1 is SGHRS, CDR2 YFSETQ. With 1 base removed from V and 5 bases from J, the gap between germline ends came to 16 bases. As DNA, the CDR3 is TGCGCCAGCAGCTTGCCCGGGGCGGTGTTCCACGAGCAGTACTTC. As protein: CASSLPGAVFHEQYF.

The chain uses TRBV19 and TRBJ2-5; 9 bases map to TRBD2. V was pared by 4 bases and J by 1 base, with 4 bases of the junction left unmatched. The CDR3 contains 15 residues. From germline, CDR1 is LNHDA and CDR2 SQIVND (reference sequence). The CDR3 bases are TGTGCCAGTAGTAACTTAGCGGGAGCCCAAGAGACCCAGTACTTC. It specifies CASSNLAGAQETQYF.

V is TRBV24-1 and J is TRBJ2-1; no clear D. The CDR3 has 10 amino acids. Trimming cost V 7 bases and J 15 bases, with 12 bases left between them. Germline-derived CDR1 and CDR2 are KGHDR and SFDVKD. CDR3 in DNA: TGTGCCACCAGGCCCCCCGGTCGGTTCTTC. Amino acids: CATRPPGRFF.

The chain has TRBV25-1 and TRBJ1-1, with D uncertain. Germline CDR1 reads MGHDK; CDR2 reads SYGVNS. CDR3 length: 14 residues. The ends were cut back, 3 bases at V and 5 bases at J, with 13 bases in the middle. DNA for the CDR3: TGTGCCAGCAGTGACGAGGGTGTCGGGACTGAAGCTTTCTTT. This encodes CASSDEGVGTEAFF. The complete variable domain, with remaining parts taken from reference TRBV25-1 and TRBJ1-1, reads EADIYQTPRYLVIGTGKKITLECSQTMGHDKMYWYQQDPGMELHLIHYSYGVNSTEKGDLSSESTVSRIRTEHFPLTLESARPSHTSQYLCASSDEGVGTEAFFGQGTRLTVV.